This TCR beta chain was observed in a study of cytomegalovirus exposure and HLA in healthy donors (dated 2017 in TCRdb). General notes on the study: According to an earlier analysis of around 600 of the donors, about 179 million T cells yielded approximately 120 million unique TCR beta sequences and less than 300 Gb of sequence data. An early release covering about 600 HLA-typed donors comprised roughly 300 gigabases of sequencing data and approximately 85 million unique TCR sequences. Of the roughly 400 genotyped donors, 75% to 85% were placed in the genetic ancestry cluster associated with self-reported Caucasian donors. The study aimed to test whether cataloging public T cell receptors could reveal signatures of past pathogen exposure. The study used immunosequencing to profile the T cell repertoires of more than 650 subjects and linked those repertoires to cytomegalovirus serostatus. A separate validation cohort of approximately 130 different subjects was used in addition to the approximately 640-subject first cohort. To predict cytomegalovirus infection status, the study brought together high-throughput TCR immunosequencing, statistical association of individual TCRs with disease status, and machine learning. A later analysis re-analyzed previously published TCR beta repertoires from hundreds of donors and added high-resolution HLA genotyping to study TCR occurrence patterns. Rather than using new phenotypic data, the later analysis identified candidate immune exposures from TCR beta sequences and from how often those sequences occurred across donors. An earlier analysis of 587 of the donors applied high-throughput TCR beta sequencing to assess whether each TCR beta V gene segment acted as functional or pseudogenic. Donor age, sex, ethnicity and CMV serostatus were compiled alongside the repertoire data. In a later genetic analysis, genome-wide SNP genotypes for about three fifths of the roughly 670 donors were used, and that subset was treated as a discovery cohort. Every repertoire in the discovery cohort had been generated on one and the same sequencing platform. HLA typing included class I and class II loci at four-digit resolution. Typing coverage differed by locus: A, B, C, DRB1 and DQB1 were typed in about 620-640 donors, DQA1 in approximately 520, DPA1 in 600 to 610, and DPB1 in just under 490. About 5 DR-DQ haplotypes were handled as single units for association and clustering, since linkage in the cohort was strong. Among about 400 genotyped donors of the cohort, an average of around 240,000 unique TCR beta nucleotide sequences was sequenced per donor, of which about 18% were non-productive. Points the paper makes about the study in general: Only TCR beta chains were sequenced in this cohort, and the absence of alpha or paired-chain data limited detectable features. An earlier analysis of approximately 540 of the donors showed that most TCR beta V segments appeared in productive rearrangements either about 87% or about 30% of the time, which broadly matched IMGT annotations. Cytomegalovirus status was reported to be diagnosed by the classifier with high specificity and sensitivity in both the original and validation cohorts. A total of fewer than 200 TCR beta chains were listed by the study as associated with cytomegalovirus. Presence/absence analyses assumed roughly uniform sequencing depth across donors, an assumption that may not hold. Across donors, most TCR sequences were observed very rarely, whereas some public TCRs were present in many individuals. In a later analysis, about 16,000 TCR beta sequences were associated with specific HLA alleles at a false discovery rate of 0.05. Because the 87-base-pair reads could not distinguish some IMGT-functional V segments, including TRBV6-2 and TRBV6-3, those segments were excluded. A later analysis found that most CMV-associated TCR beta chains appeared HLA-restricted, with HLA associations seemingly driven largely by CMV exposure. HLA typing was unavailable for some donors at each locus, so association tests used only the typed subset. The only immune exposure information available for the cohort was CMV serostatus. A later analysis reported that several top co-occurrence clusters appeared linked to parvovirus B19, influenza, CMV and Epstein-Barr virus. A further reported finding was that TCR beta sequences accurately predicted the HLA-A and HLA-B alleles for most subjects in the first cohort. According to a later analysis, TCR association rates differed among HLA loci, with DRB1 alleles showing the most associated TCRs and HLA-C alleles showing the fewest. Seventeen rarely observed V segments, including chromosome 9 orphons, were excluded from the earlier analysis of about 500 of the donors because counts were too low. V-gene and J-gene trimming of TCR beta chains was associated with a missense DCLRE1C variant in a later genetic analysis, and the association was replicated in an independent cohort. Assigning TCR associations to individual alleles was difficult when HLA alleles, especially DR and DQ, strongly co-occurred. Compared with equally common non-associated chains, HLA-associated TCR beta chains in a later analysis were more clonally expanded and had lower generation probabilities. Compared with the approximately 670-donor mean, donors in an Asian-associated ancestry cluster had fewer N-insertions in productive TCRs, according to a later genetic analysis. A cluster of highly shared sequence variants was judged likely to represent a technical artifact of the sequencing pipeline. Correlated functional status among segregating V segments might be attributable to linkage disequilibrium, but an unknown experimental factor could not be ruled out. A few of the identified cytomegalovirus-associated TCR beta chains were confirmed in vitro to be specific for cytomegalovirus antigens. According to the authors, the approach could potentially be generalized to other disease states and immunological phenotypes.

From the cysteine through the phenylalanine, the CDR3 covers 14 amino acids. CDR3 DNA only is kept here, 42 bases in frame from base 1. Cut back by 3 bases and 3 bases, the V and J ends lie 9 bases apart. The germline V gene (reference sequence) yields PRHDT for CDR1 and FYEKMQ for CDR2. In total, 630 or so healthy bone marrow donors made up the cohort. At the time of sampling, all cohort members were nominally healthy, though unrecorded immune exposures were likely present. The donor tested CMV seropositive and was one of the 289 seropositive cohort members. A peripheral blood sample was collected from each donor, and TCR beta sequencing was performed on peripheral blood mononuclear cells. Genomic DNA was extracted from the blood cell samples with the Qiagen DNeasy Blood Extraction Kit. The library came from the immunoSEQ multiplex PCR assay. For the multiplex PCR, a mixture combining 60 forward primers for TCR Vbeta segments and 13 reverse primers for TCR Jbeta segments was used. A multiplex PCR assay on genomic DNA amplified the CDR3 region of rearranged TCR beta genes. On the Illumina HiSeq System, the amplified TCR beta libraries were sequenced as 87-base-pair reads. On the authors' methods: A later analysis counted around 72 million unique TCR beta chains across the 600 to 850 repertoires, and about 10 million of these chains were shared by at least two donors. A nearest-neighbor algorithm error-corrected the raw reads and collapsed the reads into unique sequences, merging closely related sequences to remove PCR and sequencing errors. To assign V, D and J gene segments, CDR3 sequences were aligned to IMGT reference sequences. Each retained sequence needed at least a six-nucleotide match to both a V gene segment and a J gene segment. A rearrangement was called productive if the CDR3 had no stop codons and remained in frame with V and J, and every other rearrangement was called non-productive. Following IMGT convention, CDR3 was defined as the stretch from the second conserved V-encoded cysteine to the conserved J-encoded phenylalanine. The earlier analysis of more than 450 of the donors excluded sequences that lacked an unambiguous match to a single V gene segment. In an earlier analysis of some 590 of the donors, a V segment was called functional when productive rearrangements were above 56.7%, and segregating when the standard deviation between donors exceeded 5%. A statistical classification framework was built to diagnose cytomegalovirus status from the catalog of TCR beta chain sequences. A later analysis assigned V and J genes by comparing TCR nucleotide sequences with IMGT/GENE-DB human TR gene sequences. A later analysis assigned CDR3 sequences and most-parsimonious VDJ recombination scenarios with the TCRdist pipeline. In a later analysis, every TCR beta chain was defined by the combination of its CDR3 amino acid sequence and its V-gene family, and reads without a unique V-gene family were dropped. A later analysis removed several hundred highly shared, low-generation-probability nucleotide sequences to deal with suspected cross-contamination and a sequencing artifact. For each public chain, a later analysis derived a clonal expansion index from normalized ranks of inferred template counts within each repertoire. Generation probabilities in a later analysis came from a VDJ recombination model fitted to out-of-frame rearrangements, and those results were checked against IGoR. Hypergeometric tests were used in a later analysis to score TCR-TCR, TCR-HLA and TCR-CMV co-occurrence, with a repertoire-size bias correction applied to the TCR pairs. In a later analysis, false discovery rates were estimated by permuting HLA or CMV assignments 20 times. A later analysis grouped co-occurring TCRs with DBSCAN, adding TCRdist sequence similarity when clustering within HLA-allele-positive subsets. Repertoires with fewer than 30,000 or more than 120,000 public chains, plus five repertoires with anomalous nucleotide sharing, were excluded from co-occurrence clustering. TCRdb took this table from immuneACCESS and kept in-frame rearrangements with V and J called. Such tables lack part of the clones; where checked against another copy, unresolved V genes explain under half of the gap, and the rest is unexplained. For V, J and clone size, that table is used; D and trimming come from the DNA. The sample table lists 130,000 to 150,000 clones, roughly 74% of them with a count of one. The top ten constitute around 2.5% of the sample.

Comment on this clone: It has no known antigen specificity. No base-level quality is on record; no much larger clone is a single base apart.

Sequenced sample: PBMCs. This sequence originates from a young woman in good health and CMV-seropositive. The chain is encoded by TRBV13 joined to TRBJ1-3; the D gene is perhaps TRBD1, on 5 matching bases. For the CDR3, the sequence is CASSLDIIGNTIYF. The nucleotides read TGTGCCAGCAGCTTGGACATAATTGGAAACACCATATATTTT.